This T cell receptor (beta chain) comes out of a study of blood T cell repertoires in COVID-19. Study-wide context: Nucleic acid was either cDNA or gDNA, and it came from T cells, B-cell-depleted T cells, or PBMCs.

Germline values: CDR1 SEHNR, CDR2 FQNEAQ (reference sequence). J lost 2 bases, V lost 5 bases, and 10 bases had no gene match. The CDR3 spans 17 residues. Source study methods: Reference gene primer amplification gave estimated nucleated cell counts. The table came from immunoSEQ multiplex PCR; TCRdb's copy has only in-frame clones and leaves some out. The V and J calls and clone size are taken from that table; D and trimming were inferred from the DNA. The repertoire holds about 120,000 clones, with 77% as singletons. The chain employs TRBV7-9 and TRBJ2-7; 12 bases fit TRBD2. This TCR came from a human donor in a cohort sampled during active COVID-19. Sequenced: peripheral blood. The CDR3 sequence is CASSGGTSGLETYEQYF. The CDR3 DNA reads TGTGCCAGCAGCGGCGGGACTAGCGGGCTAGAGACCTACGAGCAGTACTTC.